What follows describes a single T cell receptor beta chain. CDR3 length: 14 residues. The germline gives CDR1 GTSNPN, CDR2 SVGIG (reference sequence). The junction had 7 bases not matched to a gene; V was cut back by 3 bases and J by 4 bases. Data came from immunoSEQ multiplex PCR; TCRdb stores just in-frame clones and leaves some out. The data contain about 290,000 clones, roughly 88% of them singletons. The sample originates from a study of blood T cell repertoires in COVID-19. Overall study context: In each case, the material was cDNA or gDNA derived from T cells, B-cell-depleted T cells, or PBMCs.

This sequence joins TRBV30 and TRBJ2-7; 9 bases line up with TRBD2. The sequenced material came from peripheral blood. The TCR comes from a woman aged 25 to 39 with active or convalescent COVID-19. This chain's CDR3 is CAWSRRGGSYEQYF. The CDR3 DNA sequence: TGTGCCTGGAGCCGGCGGGGGGGCTCGTACGAGCAGTACTTC.